This entry is about one T cell receptor (beta chain). Its antigen remains unidentified. Template switching created a universal primer site, and the cDNA included unique molecular identifiers. TCRdb reprocessed the 5' RACE reads via MiXCR and lists one record per CDR3 protein. The sample yields 500,000 or so distinct CDR3 sequences, 13% to 15% seen once. The data are from a study of identical twins. The study, taken as a whole, reports: Twins shared out-of-frame alpha sequences with excess low generation probability. Modelling underestimated the level of out-of-frame TCR alpha sharing observed in monozygotic twins.

V was pared by 4 bases and J by 0 bases, with 12 bases between. CDR1 is KGHDR and CDR2 is SFDVKD in the germline V gene. There are 16 residues in the CDR3. The sample was also linked to a second study, of yellow fever vaccine responses in identical twins. This second report adds: In identical twins, vaccine T cell responses appeared partly shared and partly individual.

The specimen sequenced was CD4+ T cells sorted from blood. J is TRBJ2-1 and V is TRBV24-1, with D perhaps being TRBD1 or TRBD2 (5 bases each). This TCR came from a woman younger than 35 in good health. CDR3 nucleotide sequence: TGTGCCACCAGTGAGCCGGGGCCAAGCTCCTACAATGAGCAGTTCTTC. Amino acid sequence: CATSEPGPSSYNEQFF.